This T cell receptor (beta chain) comes out of a study of blood T cell repertoires in COVID-19. Study details: Whether acute or convalescent, the COVID-19 samples came from the United States, Italy and Spain.

This table comes from immunoSEQ multiplex PCR, and its TCRdb copy is limited to in-frame clones, with some not included. The sample records around 130,000 clones, 87% being singletons. CDR3 length equals 15 residues. Looked up from germline, CDR1 is SGHTA and CDR2 is FQGTGA. V lost 5 bases to trimming and J lost 3 bases; unmatched junction nucleotides: 7. Sequenced sample: peripheral blood. The J gene is TRBJ2-7, the V gene TRBV7-3; 10 nucleotides line up with TRBD1. This TCR was sampled from a woman in her 50s with acute or convalescent COVID-19. In nucleotides, the CDR3 is TGTGCCAGCAGCCCCTCAGGGACAGGGGACTACGAGCAGTACTTC. This codes for CASSPSGTGDYEQYF.